Described below is a single TCR beta chain sequence and its context. Antigen: not known. V lost 6 bases and J lost 6; bases outside the gene matches: 7. Germline V gene data show CDR1 as ENHRY and CDR2 as SYGVKD. The CDR3 has 13 amino acids. The sample belongs to a study of shared clonotypes between healthy human individuals. Notes on the study in general: It was anticipated that sequencing depth would influence how many clonotypes donors shared. The sole specimen, blood, was sampled, and tissue repertoires likely differ.

It was tens of millions of PBMCs that unsorted samples used for genomic DNA. PBMC DNA, left unsorted, was sequenced on ten immunoSEQ deep assay plates. Here immunoSEQ multiplex PCR was the method, and the copy in TCRdb shows in-frame clones only, minus some. Among about 490,000 clones listed, 60% to 80% were seen once. The genes are TRBV10-3 and TRBJ1-1; 7 bases are shared with TRBD1. The source is a woman between 35 and 50 years old in good health. Some clones in this sample may be carry-over from other donors' samples. Sequencing used PBMCs. CDR3 residues: CAIRDREGAEAFF. DNA for the CDR3: TGTGCCATCAGAGACAGGGAGGGCGCTGAAGCTTTCTTT.